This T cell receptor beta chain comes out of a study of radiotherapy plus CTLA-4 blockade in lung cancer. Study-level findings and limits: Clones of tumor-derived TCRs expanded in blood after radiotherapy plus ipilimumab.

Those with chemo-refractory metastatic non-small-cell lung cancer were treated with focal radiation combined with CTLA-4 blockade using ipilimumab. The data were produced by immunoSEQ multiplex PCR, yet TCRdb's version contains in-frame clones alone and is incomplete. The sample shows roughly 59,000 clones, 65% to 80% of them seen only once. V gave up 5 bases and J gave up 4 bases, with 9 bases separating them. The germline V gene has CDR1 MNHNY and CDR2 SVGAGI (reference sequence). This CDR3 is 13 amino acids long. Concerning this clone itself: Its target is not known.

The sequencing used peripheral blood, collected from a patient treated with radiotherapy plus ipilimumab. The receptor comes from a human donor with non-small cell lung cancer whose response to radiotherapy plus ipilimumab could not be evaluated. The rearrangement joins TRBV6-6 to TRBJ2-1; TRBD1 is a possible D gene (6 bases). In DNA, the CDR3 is TGTGCCAGCAGTCCGACAGGTTACAATGAGCAGTTCTTC. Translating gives CASSPTGYNEQFF.